A selection of T cell receptor beta chains follows, all from one sample in a study of identical twins. Via MiXCR, TCRdb re-called the 5' RACE reads, giving one row per CDR3 protein. The data show under 350,000 distinct CDR3 sequences, roughly 8.6% seen once. This same sample was also taken into another study, of yellow fever vaccine responses in identical twins.

The sample consisted of CD8+ T cells sorted from blood. The receptors were sampled from a woman aged 18-30 years in good health. Each CDR3 is given with its conserved first and last residue. The D gene is left open where the match is weak. Size is stated for part of the rows, as once, few or many counts, or as a class when the clone is expanded.

>TRBV4-1|TRBD2|TRBJ2-7|many
TGCGCCAGCAGCCAAGCCCGTAGCGGGAGCAACGAGCAGTACTTC
CASSQARSGSNEQYF
>TRBV27|TRBD2|TRBJ2-7|many
TGTGCCAGCAGTATGACTAGCAGATACGAGCAGTACTTC
CASSMTSRYEQYF
>TRBV20-1|TRBD2|TRBJ2-3|.
TGCAGTGGACTAGCGGTTAACACAGATACGCAGTATTTT
CSGLAVNTDTQYF
>TRBV10-1|.|TRBJ2-7|few
TGCGCCAGCAGTGGCGTGGTTGGGGGAGTAATTAACGAGCAGTACTTC
CASSGVVGGVINEQYF
>TRBV4-3|TRBD2|TRBJ2-2|.
TGCGCCAGCAGCCAAGATCGACTAGCGGGTCAGGATGACGGGGAGCTGTTTTTT
CASSQDRLAGQDDGELFF
>TRBV7-9|.|TRBJ2-3|few
TGTGCCAGCAGCTTGGGGAGCAGTCGAACAGATACGCAGTATTTT
CASSLGSSRTDTQYF
>TRBV6-2/TRBV6-3|TRBD2|TRBJ2-7|.
TGTGCCAGCAGTTACGCCCCGGGACTAGCGTCCGAGCAGTACTTC
CASSYAPGLASEQYF
>TRBV2|.|TRBJ2-1|many
TGTGCCAGCAGTGAAATTGGGCAGTTCAATGAGCAGTTCTTC
CASSEIGQFNEQFF
>TRBV9|.|TRBJ1-1|few
TGTGCCAGCAGCGCAGGGGCGATGAACACTGAAGCTTTCTTT
CASSAGAMNTEAFF
>TRBV10-3|.|TRBJ1-2|.
TGTGCCACCCGGGGGGGGTCGGATAGCTATGGCTACACCTTC
CATRGGSDSYGYTF
>TRBV18|.|TRBJ2-5|few
TGTGCCAGCTCACCACCGGGGGGGCCCCCCACGTGGATAGAGACCCAGTACTTC
CASSPPGGPPTWIETQYF
>TRBV11-2|TRBD2|TRBJ2-3|few
TGTGCCAGCAGCAACCCTTGGGGACTAGCGGGAGTTGGGACAGATACGCAGTATTTT
CASSNPWGLAGVGTDTQYF
>TRBV7-9|.|TRBJ2-7|.
TGTGCCAGCAGCTTAGTGGACGGCTGGACCTACGAGCAGTACTTC
CASSLVDGWTYEQYF
>TRBV13|.|TRBJ2-7|.
TGTGCCAGCAGCTTTGGGGACGGATCCTACGAGCAGTACTTC
CASSFGDGSYEQYF
>TRBV12-3/TRBV12-4|TRBD1|TRBJ1-2|few
TGTGCCAGCCGAAAGGGACAGGGTGGCTACACCTTC
CASRKGQGGYTF
>TRBV4-3|.|TRBJ1-1|many
TGCGCCAGCAGCCAAGACGGCTACACTGAAGCTTTCTTT
CASSQDGYTEAFF
>TRBV10-3|.|TRBJ1-2|many
TGTGCCATCAGTGAGTCTCCAGGTGCGGCTGGCTACACCTTC
CAISESPGAAGYTF
>TRBV4-1|TRBD2|TRBJ2-7|.
TGCGCCAGCAGCCAAGGGGGAGGGCTAGCGGGTAACGAGCAGTACTTC
CASSQGGGLAGNEQYF
>TRBV6-2/TRBV6-3|.|TRBJ2-3|.
TGTGCCAGCAGTTACTTTGGGACCACAGATACGCAGTATTTT
CASSYFGTTDTQYF
>TRBV6-2/TRBV6-3|TRBD2|TRBJ2-3|few
TGTGCCAGCAGCCGAGTAGCGGGGGGCCCAGATACGCAGTATTTT
CASSRVAGGPDTQYF
>TRBV12-3/TRBV12-4|.|TRBJ2-7|many
TGTGCCAGCAGTACCAGGACTTCCTACGAGCAGTACTTC
CASSTRTSYEQYF
>TRBV15|TRBD2|TRBJ2-7|few
TGTGCCACCAGCGAGGGACTAGCGGTGCACGAGCAGTACTTC
CATSEGLAVHEQYF
>TRBV29-1|.|TRBJ1-2|many
TGCAGCGTTGAATCCAGACTCCCGGAAGGCTACACCTTC
CSVESRLPEGYTF
>TRBV24-1|TRBD1|TRBJ2-7|once
TGTGCCACCAGTGATTTGACAGGGGACGAGCAGTACTTC
CATSDLTGDEQYF
>TRBV12-5|TRBD2|TRBJ2-1|.
TGTGCTAGTGGTACCGATAGCGGGAGGGCCTTCAATGAGCAGTTCTTC
CASGTDSGRAFNEQFF
>TRBV10-1|.|TRBJ2-1|few
TGCGCCAGCAGTGACCCGAGGAGGGCCCAGGACAATGAGCAGTTCTTC
CASSDPRRAQDNEQFF
>TRBV4-3|TRBD2|TRBJ2-1|.
TGCGCCAGCAGCGTCCGACTAGCGGGAGGCAATGAGCAGTTCTTC
CASSVRLAGGNEQFF